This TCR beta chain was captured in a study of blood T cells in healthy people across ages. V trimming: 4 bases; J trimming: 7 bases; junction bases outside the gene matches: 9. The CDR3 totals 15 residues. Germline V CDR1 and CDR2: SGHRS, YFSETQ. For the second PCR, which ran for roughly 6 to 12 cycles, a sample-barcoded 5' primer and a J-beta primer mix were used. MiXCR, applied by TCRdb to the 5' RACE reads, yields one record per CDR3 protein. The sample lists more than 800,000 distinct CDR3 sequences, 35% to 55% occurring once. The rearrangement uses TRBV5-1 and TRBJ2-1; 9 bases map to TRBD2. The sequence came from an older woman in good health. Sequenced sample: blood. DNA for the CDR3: TGCGCCAGCAGCCGGAGGCGGGAGGGCCTTAATGAGCAGTTCTTC. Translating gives CASSRRREGLNEQFF.